Listed below are T cell receptor beta chains from one sample, sequenced in a study of blood T cells in healthy people across ages. MiXCR, applied by TCRdb to the 5' RACE reads, yields one record per CDR3 protein. Of fewer than 700,000 distinct CDR3 sequences listed, around 38% were seen once; the top ten hold approximately 31%. The source material was blood. All receptors derive from a man older than 75 in good health. The conserved cysteine and the conserved F or W are not part of the CDR3 here. Fields, in order: J gene, V gene, CDR3 protein.

>TRBJ2-5|TRBV6-2/TRBV6-3
ASGQTRETQY
>TRBJ2-5|TRBV20-1
SARGGGNQETQY
>-|TRBV20-1
SARVGTYSYNEQY
>TRBJ2-3|TRBV4-2
ASSPGHSTDPQY
>-|TRBV2
ASSDSGGKTQY
>TRBJ2-7|TRBV6-2/TRBV6-3
ASRMTGNLDEQY
>-|TRBV7-2
AGSLGSSSGGETQY
>TRBJ2-1|TRBV5-1
ASSHGSYNEQF
>TRBJ2-5|TRBV29-1
SVAGGRGETQY
>TRBJ1-1|TRBV9
ATSVYTGSGTEAF
>TRBJ2-3|TRBV3-1
ASSLRLAGGRDTQY
>TRBJ1-2|TRBV4-2
ASSQSKGEGYT
>TRBJ2-5|TRBV29-1
SVDPTSTSGNEQY
>TRBJ2-6|TRBV3-1
ASSQFGANVLT
>TRBJ2-5|TRBV28
ASSFGGRGLETQY
>TRBJ2-4|TRBV20-1
SAYTGGPKNIQY
>TRBJ1-5|TRBV20-1
NARPPGQNQPQH
>TRBJ2-1|TRBV24-1
ATSGSPYNEQF
>TRBJ1-6|TRBV4-1
ASSQHDLAGTVYSSYNSPLH
>TRBJ2-3|TRBV28
ASGAGGPGDTQY
>TRBJ2-5|TRBV11-2
ASSLDRARGSNEQY
>TRBJ1-2|TRBV3-1
ASSQGGGDGYT
>TRBJ2-3|TRBV29-1
SASGRGLQY
>TRBJ2-2|TRBV7-2
ASRGPGVGELF
>TRBJ2-6|TRBV7-8
ASSLAQEGAIHFSGANVLT
>TRBJ2-1|TRBV7-2
ASSSPGGLAGGNSYNEQF
>TRBJ2-3|TRBV12-3/TRBV12-4
ASSSGPPYLADTQY
>-|TRBV29-1
SGAPRDLMVTQY
>TRBJ1-1|TRBV6-2/TRBV6-3
ASRYDGAEAF